Only a few counts were recorded for the clone carrying this TCR beta chain. Its specificity is not known. This sample was taken from a study of cytomegalovirus exposure and HLA in healthy donors. Points from the study as a whole: The study flagged some 170 TCR beta chains as cytomegalovirus-associated.

V lost 0 bases and J lost 4, with 16 bases in between. Germline-derived CDR1 and CDR2 are LGHNA and YNFKEQ. The CDR3 is 16 residues long. The PCR had 60 Vbeta and 13 Jbeta primers. TCRdb keeps only in-frame clones here, not all; method: immunoSEQ multiplex PCR. The table lists some 140,000 clones, about three quarters of them singletons. The V gene is TRBV4-2, the J gene TRBJ2-7; D possibly corresponds to TRBD1 (5 bases). Sequenced sample: PBMCs. The TCR sequence derives from a male donor in good health and CMV-seropositive. The chain's CDR3 is CASSQEGWGASYEQYF. The DNA for the CDR3 is TGTGCCAGCAGCCAAGAGGGCTGGGGCGCATCTTACGAGCAGTACTTC.